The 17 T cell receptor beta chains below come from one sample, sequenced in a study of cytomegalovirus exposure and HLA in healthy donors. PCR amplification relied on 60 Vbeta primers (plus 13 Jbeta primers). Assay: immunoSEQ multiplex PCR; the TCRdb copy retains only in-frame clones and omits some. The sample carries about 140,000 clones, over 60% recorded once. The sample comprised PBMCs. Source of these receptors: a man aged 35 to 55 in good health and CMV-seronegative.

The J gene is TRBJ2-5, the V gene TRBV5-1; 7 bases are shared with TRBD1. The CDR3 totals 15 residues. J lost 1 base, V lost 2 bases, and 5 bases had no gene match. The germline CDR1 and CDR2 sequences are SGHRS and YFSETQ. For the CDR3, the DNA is TGCGCCAGCAGCTTATCGACAGGGAGCCAAGAGACCCAGTACTTC. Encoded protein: CASSLSTGSQETQYF.

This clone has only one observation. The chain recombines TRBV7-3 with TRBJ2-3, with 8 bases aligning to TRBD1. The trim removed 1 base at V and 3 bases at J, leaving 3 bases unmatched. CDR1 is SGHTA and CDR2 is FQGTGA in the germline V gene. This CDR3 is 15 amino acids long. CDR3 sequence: CASSLSGQGTDTQYF. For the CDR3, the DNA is TGTGCCAGCAGCTTAAGCGGACAGGGAACAGATACGCAGTATTTT.

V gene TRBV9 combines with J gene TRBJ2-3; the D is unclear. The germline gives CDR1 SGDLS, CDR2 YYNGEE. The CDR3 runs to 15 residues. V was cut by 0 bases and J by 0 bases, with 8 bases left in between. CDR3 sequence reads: CASSVGEVSTDTQYF. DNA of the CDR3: TGTGCCAGCAGCGTAGGTGAGGTTAGCACAGATACGCAGTATTTT.

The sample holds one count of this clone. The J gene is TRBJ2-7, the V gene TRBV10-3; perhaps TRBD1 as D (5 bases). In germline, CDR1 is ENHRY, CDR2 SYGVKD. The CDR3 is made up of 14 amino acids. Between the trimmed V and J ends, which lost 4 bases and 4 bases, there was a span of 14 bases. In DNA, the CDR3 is TGTGCCATCAGTGTTAGCAGGGTGGGGTACGAGCAGTACTTC. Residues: CAISVSRVGYEQYF.

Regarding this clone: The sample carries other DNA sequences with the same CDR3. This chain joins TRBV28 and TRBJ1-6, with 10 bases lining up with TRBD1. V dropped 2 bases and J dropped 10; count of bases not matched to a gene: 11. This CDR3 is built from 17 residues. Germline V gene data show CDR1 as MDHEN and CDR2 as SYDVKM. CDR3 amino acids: CASSLSWATGGDSPLHF. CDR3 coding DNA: TGTGCCAGCAGTTTAAGTTGGGCGACAGGGGGCGACTCACCCCTCCACTTT. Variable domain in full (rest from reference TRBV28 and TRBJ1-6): DVKVTQSSRYLVKRTGEKVFLECVQDMDHENMFWYRQDPGLGLRLIYFSYDVKMKEKGDIPEGYSVSREKKERFSLILESASTNQTSMYLCASSLSWATGGDSPLHFGNGTRLTVT.

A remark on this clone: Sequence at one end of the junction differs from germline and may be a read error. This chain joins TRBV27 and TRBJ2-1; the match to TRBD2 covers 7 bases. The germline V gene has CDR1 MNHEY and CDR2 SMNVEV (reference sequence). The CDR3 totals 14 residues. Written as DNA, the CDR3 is TGTGCCAGCAGTTCTCTCGGGACTAACAATGGGCAGTTCTTC. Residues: CASSSLGTNNGQFF.

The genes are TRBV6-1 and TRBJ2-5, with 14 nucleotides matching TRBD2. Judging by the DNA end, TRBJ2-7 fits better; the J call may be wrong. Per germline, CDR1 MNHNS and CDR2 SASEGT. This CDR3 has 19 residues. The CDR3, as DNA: TGTGCCAGCAGTGAACGGGAGGGACTAGCGGGAGTCCTAGCGGACGAGCAGTACTTC. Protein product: CASSEREGLAGVLADEQYF.

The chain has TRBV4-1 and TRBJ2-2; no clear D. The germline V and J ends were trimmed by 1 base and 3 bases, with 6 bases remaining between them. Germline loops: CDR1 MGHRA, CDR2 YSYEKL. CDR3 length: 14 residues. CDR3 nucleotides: TGCGCCAGCAGCCAAGGACTTCACACCGGGGAGCTGTTTTTT. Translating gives CASSQGLHTGELFF.

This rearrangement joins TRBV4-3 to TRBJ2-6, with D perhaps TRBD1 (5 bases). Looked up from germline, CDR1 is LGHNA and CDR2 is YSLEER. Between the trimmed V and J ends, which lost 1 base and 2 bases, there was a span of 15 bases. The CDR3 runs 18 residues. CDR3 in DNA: TGCGCCAGCAGCCAAGGCCAAGGGGCTCTGGCTGGGGCCAACGTCCTGACTTTC. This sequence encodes CASSQGQGALAGANVLTF.

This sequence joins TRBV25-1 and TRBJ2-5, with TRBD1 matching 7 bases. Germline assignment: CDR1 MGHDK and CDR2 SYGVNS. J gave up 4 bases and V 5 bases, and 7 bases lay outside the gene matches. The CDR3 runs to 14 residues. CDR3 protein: CASSSTGVGETQYF. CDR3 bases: TGTGCCAGCAGTTCTACAGGGGTTGGAGAGACCCAGTACTTC. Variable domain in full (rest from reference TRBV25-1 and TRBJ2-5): EADIYQTPRYLVIGTGKKITLECSQTMGHDKMYWYQQDPGMELHLIHYSYGVNSTEKGDLSSESTVSRIRTEHFPLTLESARPSHTSQYLCASSSTGVGETQYFGPGTRLLVL.

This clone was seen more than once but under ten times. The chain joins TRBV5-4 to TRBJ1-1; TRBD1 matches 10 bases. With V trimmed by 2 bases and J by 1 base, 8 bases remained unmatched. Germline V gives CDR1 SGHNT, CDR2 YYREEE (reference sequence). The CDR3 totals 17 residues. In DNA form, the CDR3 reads TGTGCCAGCAGCTTAAACGGACAGGGGGTTGGGAACACTGAAGCTTTCTTT. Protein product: CASSLNGQGVGNTEAFF. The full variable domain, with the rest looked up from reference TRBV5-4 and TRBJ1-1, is ETGVTQSPTHLIKTRGQQVTLRCSSQSGHNTVSWYQQALGQGPQFIFQYYREEENGRGNFPPRFSGLQFPNYSSELNVNALELDDSALYLCASSLNGQGVGNTEAFFGQGTRLTVV.

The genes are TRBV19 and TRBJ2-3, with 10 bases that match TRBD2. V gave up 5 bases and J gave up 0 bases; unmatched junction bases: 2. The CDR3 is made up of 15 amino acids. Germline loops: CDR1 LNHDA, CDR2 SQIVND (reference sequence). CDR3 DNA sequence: TGTGCCAGTAGTGCAGCGGGAGGGAGCACAGATACGCAGTATTTT. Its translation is CASSAAGGSTDTQYF.

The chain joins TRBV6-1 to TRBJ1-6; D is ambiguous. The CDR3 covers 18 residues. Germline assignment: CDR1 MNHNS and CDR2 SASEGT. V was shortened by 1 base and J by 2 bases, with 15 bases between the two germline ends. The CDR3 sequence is CASSEVEGSSTYNSPLHF. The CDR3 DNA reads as TGTGCCAGCAGTGAAGTGGAGGGTAGTAGTACCTATAATTCACCCCTCCACTTT.

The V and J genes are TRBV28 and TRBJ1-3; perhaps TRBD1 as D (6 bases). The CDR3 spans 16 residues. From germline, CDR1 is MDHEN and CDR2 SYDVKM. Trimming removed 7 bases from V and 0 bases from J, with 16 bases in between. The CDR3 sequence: CASISGQNLSGNTIYF. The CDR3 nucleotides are TGTGCCAGCATTTCAGGACAGAACCTCTCTGGAAACACCATATATTTT.

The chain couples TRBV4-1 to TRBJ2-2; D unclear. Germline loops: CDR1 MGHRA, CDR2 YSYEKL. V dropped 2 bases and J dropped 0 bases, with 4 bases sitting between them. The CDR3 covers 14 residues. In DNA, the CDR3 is TGCGCCAGCAGCCAAACAGCGAACACCGGGGAGCTGTTTTTT. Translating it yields CASSQTANTGELFF.

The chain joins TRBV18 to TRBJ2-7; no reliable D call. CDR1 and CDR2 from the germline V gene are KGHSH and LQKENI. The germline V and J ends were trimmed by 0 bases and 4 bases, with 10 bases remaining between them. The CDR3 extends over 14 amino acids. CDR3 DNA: TGTGCCAGCTCACCACCCCCGGGTTGGTACGAGCAGTACTTC. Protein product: CASSPPPGWYEQYF. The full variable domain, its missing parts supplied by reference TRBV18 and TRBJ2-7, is NAGVMQNPRHLVRRRGQEARLRCSPMKGHSHVYWYRQLPEEGLKFMVYLQKENIIDESGMPKERFSAEFPKEGPSILRIQQVVRGDSAAYFCASSPPPGWYEQYFGPGTRLTVT.

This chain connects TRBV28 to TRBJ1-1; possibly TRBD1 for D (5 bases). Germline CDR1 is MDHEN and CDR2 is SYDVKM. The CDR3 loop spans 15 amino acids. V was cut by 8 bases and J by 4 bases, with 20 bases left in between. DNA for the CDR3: TGTGCCAGCTCCCTTGGGGGGAAAGGGATCACTGAAGCTTTCTTT. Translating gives CASSLGGKGITEAFF. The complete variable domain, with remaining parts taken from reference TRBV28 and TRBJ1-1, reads DVKVTQSSRYLVKRTGEKVFLECVQDMDHENMFWYRQDPGLGLRLIYFSYDVKMKEKGDIPEGYSVSREKKERFSLILESASTNQTSMYLCASSLGGKGITEAFFGQGTRLTVV.